A selection of T cell receptor beta chains follows, all from one sample in a study of T cell repertoires in cytomegalovirus infection. TCRdb redid the calling of the reads with MiXCR, one entry per CDR3 protein. The sample shows approximately 1,000,000 distinct CDR3 sequences, more than 25% of them seen only once. Their cognate antigens are unknown. This specimen was cultured CD8+ T cells from PBMCs, taken from culture after CMV antigen stimulation. These receptors were collected from a human donor in good health (CMV status not recorded). Some clones in this sample may be carry-over from other donors' samples. The CDR3 runs from the conserved cysteine through the conserved F or W. A D gene is named only where the DNA matches it firmly.

v_gene,d_gene,CDR3aa
TRBV4-1,.,CASSQVLTSTDTQYF
TRBV27,.,CASSLSRVGSPLHF
TRBV11-2,.,CASSLAQNPYNEQFF
TRBV13,.,CASSLGQGPETQYF
TRBV9,TRBD1,CASNVGGTGGENEAFF
TRBV15,TRBD2,CATRGGGDTGELFF
TRBV12-3/TRBV12-4,.,CASEEGPGDEQFF
TRBV27,.,CASTPQGGYSNQPQHF
TRBV11-1,TRBD1,CASRPRDRGPTLNTEAFF
TRBV9,.,CASSVEGGDGGPVPTYNEQFF
TRBV11-2,TRBD2,CASSLPGLASHEQFF
TRBV11-1,TRBD1,CASTTGGLTEAFF
TRBV7-9,TRBD1,CASTSSVGQGDYGYTF
TRBV24-1,.,CATSDLGQNTGELFF
TRBV5-6,.,CASSSWANYGYTF
TRBV12-5,.,CASTREQHGYTF
TRBV6-1,.,CASSSENTGELFF
TRBV6-2/TRBV6-3,.,CASSSPAGKNIQYF
TRBV6-1,.,CASSEAMFGGSQNEAFF
TRBV5-1,.,CASSPGMGFDTDTQYF
TRBV4-1,TRBD2,CASSQGGGYNEQFF
TRBV27,.,CASSPRQFRQETQYF
TRBV7-9,.,CASSYPGHNTGELFF
TRBV10-2,.,CASSGWDNYGYTF
TRBV7-9,.,CASSSGPGMGNF
TRBV18,.,CASSPPTGAPLYGYTF
TRBV4-1,TRBD2,CASSPSGLAEYSTDTQYF
TRBV27,TRBD1,CASSLTGFEQYF
TRBV28,.,CASTYSRNQPQHF
TRBV18,.,CASSPGQIQYEQYF
TRBV6-1,TRBD2,CASSWLGGNEQFF
TRBV7-6,.,CASSLTPPYPPRRGEAFF
TRBV25-1,.,CASSEFEGRSTEAFF
TRBV10-3,.,CAISESQGQNSPLHF
TRBV7-9,.,CASSLGGLAYGYTF
TRBV6-2/TRBV6-3,.,CASSYLAGQETQYF
TRBV20-1,.,CSDPGTVNTEAFF
TRBV27,.,CASSLTSPPLDTQYF
TRBV4-3,.,CASSKGVNTGELFF
TRBV6-1,TRBD1,CASTQIGTGGNTEAFF
TRBV20-1,TRBD1,CSARGRQGLNTGELFF
TRBV19,TRBD1,CASSTPRQGMIVPFF
TRBV7-9,TRBD1,CASSLAYRGPPFSYEQYF
TRBV6-1,.,CASSDKGFWTEAFF
TRBV19,TRBD2,CASSLAGGRNEQFF
TRBV7-9,.,CASSLGGVGNEQFF
TRBV7-2,TRBD2,CASMVAGIRETQYF
TRBV27,TRBD1,CASTSGTGSNQPQHF
TRBV6-5,TRBD2,CASRPSGLGGDTGELFF
TRBV25-1,.,CASSEFPAELTNEKLFF
TRBV7-8,.,CASSPEGPGVTEAFF